Listed here are 26 T cell receptor beta chains from one sample, sequenced in a study of PD-1 blockade in mismatch repair-deficient tumors. Profiling relied on immunoSEQ multiplex PCR, and the TCRdb table lists in-frame clones only, not all of them. This sample has roughly 120,000 clones, with around three quarters found just once. The specimen was peripheral blood, collected about 60 weeks after starting pembrolizumab. Every receptor here comes from an adult with mismatch repair-deficient cancer.

The rearrangement joins TRBV5-6 to TRBJ2-3; possibly TRBD2 for D (5 bases). V was pared by 0 bases and J by 6 bases, with 11 bases between. Germline values: CDR1 SGHDT, CDR2 YYEEEE. This CDR3 has 14 residues. The CDR3: CASSLAGGPDTQYF. As DNA, the CDR3 is TGTGCCAGCAGCTTGGCAGGAGGTCCCGATACGCAGTATTTT.

The rearrangement joins TRBV4-1 to TRBJ2-6; D gene unclear. CDR1 MGHRA and CDR2 YSYEKL come from the germline V gene. V lost 0 bases and J lost 0, with 6 bases in between. The length of the CDR3 is 16 residues. CDR3 amino acids: CASSQEGSSGANVLTF. Written as DNA, the CDR3 is TGCGCCAGCAGCCAAGAAGGAAGCTCTGGGGCCAACGTCCTGACTTTC.

J is TRBJ1-2 and V is TRBV5-4; D gene unclear. Trimming left V 4 bases short and J 7 bases short, with 14 bases between. The CDR3 has 13 amino acids. Germline-derived CDR1 and CDR2 are SGHNT and YYREEE (reference sequence). CDR3 DNA: TGTGCCAGCAGCCCACCCGGGAGGTCTGGCTACACCTTC. Translated: CASSPPGRSGYTF.

The chain uses TRBV15 and TRBJ1-2; perhaps TRBD1 as D (6 bases). Trimming left V 6 bases short and J 3 bases short, with 11 bases between. This CDR3 is 13 amino acids long. In germline, CDR1 is LNHNV, CDR2 YYDKDF (reference sequence). DNA of the CDR3: TGTGCCACCAGGGGGGCAGGAGACTATGGCTACACCTTC. Translated: CATRGAGDYGYTF.

This clone was picked up one time. The rearrangement links TRBV18 to TRBJ2-1; 9 bases match TRBD2. The CDR3 extends over 16 amino acids. Looked up from germline, CDR1 is KGHSH and CDR2 is LQKENI. V lost 2 bases and J lost 2; bases outside the gene matches: 4. CDR3 sequence reads: CASSPSLAGTYNEQFF. In DNA form, the CDR3 reads TGTGCCAGCTCACCATCCCTAGCGGGAACCTACAATGAGCAGTTCTTC. Together with reference TRBV18 and TRBJ2-1, the CDR3 gives the full variable domain: NAGVMQNPRHLVRRRGQEARLRCSPMKGHSHVYWYRQLPEEGLKFMVYLQKENIIDESGMPKERFSAEFPKEGPSILRIQQVVRGDSAAYFCASSPSLAGTYNEQFFGPGTRLTVL.

The chain carries TRBV2 and TRBJ2-1, with TRBD1 identical over 7 bases. The junction had 4 bases not matched to a gene; V was cut back by 7 bases and J by 1 base. The CDR3 extends over 14 amino acids. Germline CDR1 reads SNHLY; CDR2 reads FYNNEI. This CDR3 reads CASTPGQSYNEQFF. The CDR3 DNA is TGTGCCAGCACACCGGGACAGTCCTACAATGAGCAGTTCTTC.

The genes are TRBV9 and TRBJ2-1; D perhaps matches TRBD1 (6 bases). In germline, CDR1 is SGDLS, CDR2 YYNGEE. Deletions cut 0 bases from V and 5 bases from J, with 12 bases between. The CDR3 length is 15 residues. The CDR3 here is CASSVDPRGNNEQFF. In nucleotides, the CDR3 is TGTGCCAGCAGCGTAGATCCTAGGGGGAACAATGAGCAGTTCTTC.

Here the CDR3 DNA reads TGCAGCGTCGGGGACAGGGCATCCGGCTACACCTTC. Translation gives CSVGDRASGYTF. The chain is built from TRBV29-1 and TRBJ1-2; 9 bases map to TRBD1. The V segment lost 6 bases and the J segment 8 bases; nucleotides outside the gene matches: 7. This CDR3 contains 12 residues. CDR1 is SQVTM, CDR2 ANQGSEA, per germline.

The rearrangement uses TRBV7-2 and TRBJ2-3, with D tentatively TRBD2 (6 bases). CDR3 size: 16 residues. CDR1 and CDR2 from the germline V gene are SGHTA and FQGNSA. V lost 3 bases to trimming and J lost 3 bases, with 16 bases between them. The CDR3 region has the DNA TGTGCCAGCAGCTTGGAGGGTCGGGGTGGGACAGATACGCAGTATTTT. This sequence encodes CASSLEGRGGTDTQYF.

The chain links TRBV7-2 to TRBJ2-2; TRBD2 matches 10 bases. CDR1 and CDR2 (germline): SGHTA, FQGNSA. J was trimmed by 4 bases and V by 5 bases; bases with no gene match: 16. The CDR3 has 19 amino acids. CDR3 loop: CASSPTRAGGLLGTGELFF. CDR3 nucleotide sequence: TGTGCCAGCAGCCCAACGCGAGCGGGAGGGTTGTTGGGCACCGGGGAGCTGTTTTTT.

The chain recombines TRBV7-8 with TRBJ1-1; weak D call: TRBD1 (6 bases). The V gene's germline CDR1 is SGHVS and CDR2 FQNEAQ. Trimming took 1 base from V and 0 from J, leaving 15 bases between them. The CDR3 runs 17 residues. The CDR3 nucleotides read TGTGCCAGCAGCTTAGTGATGGGGGCGGGGATGAACACTGAAGCTTTCTTT. This encodes CASSLVMGAGMNTEAFF.

The gene calls are TRBV6-6 and TRBJ2-5, with a weak D call TRBD1 (6 bases). Trimming shortened V by 6 bases and J by 3 bases, and 20 bases separated the two germline ends. Germline values: CDR1 MNHNY, CDR2 SVGAGI (reference sequence). The CDR3 contains 16 residues. The CDR3 is CASRPTILYREETQYF. The DNA for the CDR3 is TGTGCCAGCAGACCCACGATATTATACAGGGAAGAGACCCAGTACTTC.

The chain employs TRBV6-5 and TRBJ2-7; the D gene is possibly TRBD1 (5 bases). Trimming cost V 7 bases and J 2 bases, with 12 bases left between them. The CDR3 is made up of 13 amino acids. Germline lookup yields CDR1 MNHEY and CDR2 SVGAGI. DNA for the CDR3: TGTGCCAGCAAGGAAACAGGTACCTACGAGCAGTACTTC. It encodes CASKETGTYEQYF.

The chain employs TRBV9 and TRBJ2-1; 8 bases agree with TRBD1. The ends lost 4 bases at V and 0 bases at J; junction bases unmatched: 6. The CDR3 contains 16 residues. CDR1 is SGDLS, CDR2 YYNGEE, per germline. The chain's CDR3 is CASSLGQARSYNEQFF. The DNA for the CDR3 is TGTGCCAGCAGCTTGGGACAGGCTCGCTCCTACAATGAGCAGTTCTTC.

The sample holds a few counts of this clone. This sequence joins TRBV7-8 and TRBJ2-7; a possible D gene is TRBD1 (5 bases). V lost 4 bases to trimming and J lost 13 bases, with 17 bases between them. CDR3 size: 12 residues. Germline V CDR1 and CDR2: SGHVS, FQNEAQ. DNA of the CDR3: TGTGCCAGCAGCTCCGTCGACTGGGGCCTTTACTTC. Its translation is CASSSVDWGLYF. The complete variable domain, with remaining parts taken from reference TRBV7-8 and TRBJ2-7, reads GAGVSQSPRYKVAKRGQDVALRCDPISGHVSLFWYQQALGQGPEFLTYFQNEAQLDKSGLPSDRFFAERPEGSVSTLKIQRTQQEDSAVYLCASSSVDWGLYFGPGTRLTVT.

The J gene is TRBJ2-1, the V gene TRBV2, with 9 bases fitting TRBD2. Germline V gene lookup returns CDR1 SNHLY and CDR2 FYNNEI. The CDR3 sequence is 15 residues long. Unmatched junction bases numbered 6, after V lost 7 bases and J lost 2 bases. The CDR3 region is CASTRGRGPYNEQFF. CDR3 sequence (DNA): TGTGCCAGCACCCGCGGGAGGGGACCCTACAATGAGCAGTTCTTC.

The chain joins TRBV7-2 to TRBJ2-5; no definite D call. The V end was cut by 1 base, the J end by 2 bases, with 5 bases between. CDR3 length: 13 residues. CDR1 and CDR2 (germline): SGHTA, FQGNSA. As DNA, the CDR3 is TGTGCCAGCAGCTTAGTATTTCAAGAGACCCAGTACTTC. Encoded protein: CASSLVFQETQYF. Filled out from reference TRBV7-2 and TRBJ2-5, the complete variable domain reads GAGVSQSPSNKVTEKGKDVELRCDPISGHTALYWYRQSLGQGLEFLIYFQGNSAPDKSGLPSDRFSAERTGGSVSTLTIQRTQQEDSAVYLCASSLVFQETQYFGPGTRLLVL.

The chain joins TRBV5-5 to TRBJ2-7, with D perhaps TRBD1 (5 bases). Germline V gene lookup returns CDR1 SGHKS and CDR2 YYEKEE (reference sequence). V was trimmed by 1 base and J by 6 bases, leaving 8 bases between them. The CDR3 is 12 residues long. Here the CDR3 DNA reads TGTGCCAGCAGCTTGTCAGGGATCGAGCAGTACTTC. Encoded protein: CASSLSGIEQYF.

The rearrangement links TRBV2 to TRBJ1-2; TRBD1 matches at 8 bases. The CDR3 consists of 15 residues. J gave up 8 bases and V 1 base, and 9 bases lay outside the gene matches. Per germline, CDR1 SNHLY and CDR2 FYNNEI. CDR3 sequence: CASSEGVGQAGGYTF. The CDR3 region has the DNA TGTGCCAGCAGTGAAGGGGTGGGACAGGCTGGCGGCTACACCTTC. Supplemented by reference TRBV2 and TRBJ1-2, the full variable domain reads EPEVTQTPSHQVTQMGQEVILRCVPISNHLYFYWYRQILGQKVEFLVSFYNNEISEKSEIFDDQFSVERPDGSNFTLKIRSTKLEDSAMYFCASSEGVGQAGGYTFGSGTRLTVV.

The chain couples TRBV11-3 to TRBJ2-3; TRBD2 aligns across 10 bases. Germline loops: CDR1 SGHNT, CDR2 YENEEA. J gave up 2 bases and V 1 base, and 9 bases lay outside the gene matches. CDR3 size: 18 residues. CDR3 in DNA: TGTGCCAGCAGCTTAGGTTGGTCTAGCGGGAGCAACACAGATACGCAGTATTTT. Translation: CASSLGWSSGSNTDTQYF. The variable domain in full, completed from reference TRBV11-3 and TRBJ2-3, reads EAGVVQSPRYKIIEKKQPVAFWCNPISGHNTLYWYLQNLGQGPELLIRYENEEAVDDSQLPKDRFSAERLKGVDSTLKIQPAELGDSAVYLCASSLGWSSGSNTDTQYFGPGTRLTVL.

This chain joins TRBV7-2 and TRBJ1-1; 11 bases fit TRBD1. The CDR3 sequence is 15 residues long. The trim removed 4 bases at V and 8 bases at J, leaving 9 bases unmatched. From germline, CDR1 is SGHTA and CDR2 FQGNSA. CDR3 DNA: TGTGCCAGCAGCTCCAGGACAGGGGGCTCCGCGGAAGCTTTCTTT. Protein product: CASSSRTGGSAEAFF.

The chain employs TRBV21-1 and TRBJ2-1. TRBV21-1 has pseudogene status. CDR3 length equals 10 residues. The CDR3 region is CARNYNEQFF. In DNA, the CDR3 is TGTGCCAGAAATTACAATGAGCAGTTCTTC.

The J gene is TRBJ2-7, the V gene TRBV28; 9 nucleotides match TRBD1. Unmatched junction bases numbered 2, after V lost 8 bases and J lost 3 bases. Germline assignment: CDR1 MDHEN and CDR2 SYDVKM. This CDR3 has 12 amino acids. The CDR3 loop reads CASRDRDYEQYF. The CDR3 region has the DNA TGTGCCAGCCGGGACAGGGACTACGAGCAGTACTTC.

This clone was seen just once. The rearrangement links TRBV7-2 to TRBJ1-1; D unresolved. Trimming shortened V by 4 bases and J by 4 bases, and 10 bases separated the two germline ends. Per germline, CDR1 SGHTA and CDR2 FQGNSA. The CDR3 extends over 13 amino acids. The CDR3 region has the DNA TGTGCCAGCAGCTCCTTGGGGAGCACTGAAGCTTTCTTT. It yields the protein CASSSLGSTEAFF. The full variable domain, in which reference TRBV7-2 and TRBJ1-1 provide the parts outside the CDR3, is GAGVSQSPSNKVTEKGKDVELRCDPISGHTALYWYRQSLGQGLEFLIYFQGNSAPDKSGLPSDRFSAERTGGSVSTLTIQRTQQEDSAVYLCASSSLGSTEAFFGQGTRLTVV.

V is TRBV6-5 and J is TRBJ2-3; D unclear. Germline V gene data show CDR1 as MNHEY and CDR2 as SVGAGI. V was shortened by 0 bases and J by 2 bases, with 3 bases between the two germline ends. CDR3 length equals 13 residues. The DNA of the CDR3 is TGTGCCAGCAGTTACTCGAACACAGATACGCAGTATTTT. Its translation: CASSYSNTDTQYF.

The CDR3 loop is CASSPRLGGPGAEAFF. The CDR3, as DNA: TGTGCCAGCTCACCACGGTTGGGGGGCCCGGGAGCTGAAGCTTTCTTT. The V gene is TRBV18, the J gene TRBJ1-1; TRBD1 is a possible D gene (6 bases). The length of the CDR3 is 16 residues. Deletions cut 1 base from V and 6 bases from J, with 18 bases between. Germline CDR1 reads KGHSH; CDR2 reads LQKENI. The whole variable domain, remainder taken from reference TRBV18 and TRBJ1-1, is NAGVMQNPRHLVRRRGQEARLRCSPMKGHSHVYWYRQLPEEGLKFMVYLQKENIIDESGMPKERFSAEFPKEGPSILRIQQVVRGDSAAYFCASSPRLGGPGAEAFFGQGTRLTVV.